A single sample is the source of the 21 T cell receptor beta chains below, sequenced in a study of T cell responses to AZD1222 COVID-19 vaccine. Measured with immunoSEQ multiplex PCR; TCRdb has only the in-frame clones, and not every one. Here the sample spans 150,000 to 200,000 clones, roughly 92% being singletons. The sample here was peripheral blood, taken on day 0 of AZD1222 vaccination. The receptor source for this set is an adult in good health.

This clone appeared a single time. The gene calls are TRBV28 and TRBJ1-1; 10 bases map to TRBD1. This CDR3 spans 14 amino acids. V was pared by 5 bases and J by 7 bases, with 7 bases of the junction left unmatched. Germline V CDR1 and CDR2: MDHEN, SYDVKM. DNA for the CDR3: TGTGCCAGCAGTCCGACTGACAGGGGGCTTGAAGCTTTCTTT. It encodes CASSPTDRGLEAFF.

The chain's CDR3 is CASSLAELYGNTIYF. The CDR3 region has the DNA TGTGCCAGCAGCTTAGCGGAGCTCTACGGAAACACCATATATTTT. The rearrangement joins TRBV11-2 to TRBJ1-3; D unclear. The V gene's germline CDR1 is SGHAT and CDR2 FQNNGV. The CDR3 consists of 15 residues. Trimming took off 1 base at V and 4 bases at J, with 11 bases between the two ends.

The CDR3 protein is CASSIDQAGNQPQHF. For the CDR3, the DNA is TGTGCCAGTAGTATAGACCAGGCAGGGAATCAGCCCCAGCATTTT. The chain recombines TRBV19 with TRBJ1-5; D perhaps matches TRBD1 (5 bases). Germline CDR1 reads LNHDA; CDR2 reads SQIVND (reference sequence). The V end lost 0 bases, the J end lost 4 bases, and 10 bases lay between the germline ends. The CDR3 has 15 residues.

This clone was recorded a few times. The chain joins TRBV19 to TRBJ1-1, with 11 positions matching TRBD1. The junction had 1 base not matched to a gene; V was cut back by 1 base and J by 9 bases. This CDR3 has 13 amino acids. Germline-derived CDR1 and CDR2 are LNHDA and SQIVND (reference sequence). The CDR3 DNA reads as TGTGCCAGTAGTATAGGGACAGGGGGCCAAGCTTTCTTT. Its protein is CASSIGTGGQAFF.

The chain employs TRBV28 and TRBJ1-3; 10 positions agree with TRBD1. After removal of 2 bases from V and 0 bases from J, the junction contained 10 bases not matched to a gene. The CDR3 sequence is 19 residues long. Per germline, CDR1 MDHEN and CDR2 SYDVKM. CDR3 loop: CASSLVSLGQGFSGNTIYF. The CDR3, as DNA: TGTGCCAGCAGTTTAGTCAGTCTGGGACAGGGGTTCTCTGGAAACACCATATATTTT.

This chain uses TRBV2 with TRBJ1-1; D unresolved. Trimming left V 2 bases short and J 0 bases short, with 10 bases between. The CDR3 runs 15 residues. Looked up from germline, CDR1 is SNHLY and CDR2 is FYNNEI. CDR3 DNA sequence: TGTGCCAGCAGTGAAATGGGCAGGATGAACACTGAAGCTTTCTTT. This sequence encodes CASSEMGRMNTEAFF.

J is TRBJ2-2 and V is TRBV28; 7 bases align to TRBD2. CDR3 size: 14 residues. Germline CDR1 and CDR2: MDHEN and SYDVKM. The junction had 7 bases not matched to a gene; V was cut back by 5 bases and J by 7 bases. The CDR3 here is CASSPHLAVGELFF. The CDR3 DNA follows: TGTGCCAGCAGTCCCCACCTAGCGGTCGGGGAGCTGTTTTTT.

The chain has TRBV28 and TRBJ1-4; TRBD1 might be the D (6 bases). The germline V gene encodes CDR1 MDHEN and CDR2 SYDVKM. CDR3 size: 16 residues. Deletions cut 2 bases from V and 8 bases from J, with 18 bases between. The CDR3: CASSLTAGVAWEKLFF. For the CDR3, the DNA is TGTGCCAGCAGTTTAACGGCAGGGGTGGCCTGGGAAAAACTGTTTTTT.

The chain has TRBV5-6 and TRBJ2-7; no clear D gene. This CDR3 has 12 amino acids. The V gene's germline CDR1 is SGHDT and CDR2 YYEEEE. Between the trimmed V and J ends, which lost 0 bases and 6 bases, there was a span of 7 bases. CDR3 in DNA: TGTGCCAGCAGCTTGGTTGGGCGCGAGCAGTACTTC. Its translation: CASSLVGREQYF.

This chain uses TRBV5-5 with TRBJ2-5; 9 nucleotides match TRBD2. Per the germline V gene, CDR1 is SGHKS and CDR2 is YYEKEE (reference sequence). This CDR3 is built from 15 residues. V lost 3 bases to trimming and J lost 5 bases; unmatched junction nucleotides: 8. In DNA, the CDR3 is TGTGCCAGCAGCTCGGGGGCTAGCGGGGCCGAGACCCAGTACTTC. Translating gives CASSSGASGAETQYF. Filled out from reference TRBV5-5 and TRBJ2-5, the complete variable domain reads DAGVTQSPTHLIKTRGQQVTLRCSPISGHKSVSWYQQVLGQGPQFIFQYYEKEERGRGNFPDRFSARQFPNYSSELNVNALLLGDSALYLCASSSGASGAETQYFGPGTRLLVL.

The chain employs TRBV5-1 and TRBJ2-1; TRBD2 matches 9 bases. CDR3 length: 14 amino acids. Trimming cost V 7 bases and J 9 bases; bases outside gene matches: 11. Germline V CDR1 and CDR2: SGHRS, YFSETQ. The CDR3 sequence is CASRILAGSGEQFF. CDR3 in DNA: TGCGCCAGCCGAATACTAGCGGGTTCGGGTGAGCAGTTCTTC.

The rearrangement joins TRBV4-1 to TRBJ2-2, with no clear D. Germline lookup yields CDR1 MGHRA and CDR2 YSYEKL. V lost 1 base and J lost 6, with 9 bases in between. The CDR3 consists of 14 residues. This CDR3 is CASSQGAGPGELFF. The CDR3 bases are TGCGCCAGCAGCCAAGGGGCCGGTCCCGGGGAGCTGTTTTTT.

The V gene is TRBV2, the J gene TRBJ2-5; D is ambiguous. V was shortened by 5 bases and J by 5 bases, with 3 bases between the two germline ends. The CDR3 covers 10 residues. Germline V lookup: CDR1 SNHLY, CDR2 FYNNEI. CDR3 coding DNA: TGTGCCAGCAGTAGGGAGACCCAGTACTTC. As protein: CASSRETQYF.

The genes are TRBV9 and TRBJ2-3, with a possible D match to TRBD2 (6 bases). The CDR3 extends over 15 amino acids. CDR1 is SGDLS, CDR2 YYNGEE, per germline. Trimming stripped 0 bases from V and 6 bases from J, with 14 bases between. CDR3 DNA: TGTGCCAGCAGCGTAGGCGTGGGGGGAGCCGATACGCAGTATTTT. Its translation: CASSVGVGGADTQYF.

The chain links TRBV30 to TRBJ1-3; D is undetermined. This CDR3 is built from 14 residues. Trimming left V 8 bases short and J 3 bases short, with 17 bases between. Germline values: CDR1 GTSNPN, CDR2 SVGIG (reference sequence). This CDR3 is CARSEGIIGNTIYF. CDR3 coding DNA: TGTGCCCGCAGTGAGGGTATAATTGGAAACACCATATATTTT.

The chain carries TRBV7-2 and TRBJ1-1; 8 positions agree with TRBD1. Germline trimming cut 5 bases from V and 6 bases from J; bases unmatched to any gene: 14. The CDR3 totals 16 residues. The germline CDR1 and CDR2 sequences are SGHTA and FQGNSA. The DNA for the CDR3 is TGTGCCAGCAGCCCCCGGGCGACAGGGGTGTTTTCTGAAGCTTTCTTT. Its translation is CASSPRATGVFSEAFF.

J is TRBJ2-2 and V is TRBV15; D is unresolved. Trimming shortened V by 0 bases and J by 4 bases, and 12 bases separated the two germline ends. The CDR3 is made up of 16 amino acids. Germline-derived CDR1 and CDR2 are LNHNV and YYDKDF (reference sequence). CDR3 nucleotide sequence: TGTGCCACCAGCAGAGATTCCCCCCGGCCCACCGGGGAGCTGTTTTTT. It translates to CATSRDSPRPTGELFF. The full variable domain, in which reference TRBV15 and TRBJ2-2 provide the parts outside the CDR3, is DAMVIQNPRYQVTQFGKPVTLSCSQTLNHNVMYWYQQKSSQAPKLLFHYYDKDFNNEADTPDNFQSRRPNTSFCFLDIRSPGLGDTAMYLCATSRDSPRPTGELFFGEGSRLTVL.

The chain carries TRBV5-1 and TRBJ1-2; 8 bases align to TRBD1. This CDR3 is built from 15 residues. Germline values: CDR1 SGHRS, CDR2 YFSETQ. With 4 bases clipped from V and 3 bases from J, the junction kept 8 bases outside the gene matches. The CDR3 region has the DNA TGCGCCAGCAGCGGGGGGGACAGGTCCTACTATGGCTACACCTTC. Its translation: CASSGGDRSYYGYTF.

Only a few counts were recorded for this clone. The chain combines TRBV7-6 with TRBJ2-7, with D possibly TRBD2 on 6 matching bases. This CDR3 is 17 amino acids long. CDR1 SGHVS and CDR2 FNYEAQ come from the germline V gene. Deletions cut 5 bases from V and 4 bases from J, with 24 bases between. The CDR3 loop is CASSAFPGAGRSYEQYF. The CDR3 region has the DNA TGTGCCAGCAGCGCCTTCCCCGGGGCAGGGAGGTCATACGAGCAGTACTTC.

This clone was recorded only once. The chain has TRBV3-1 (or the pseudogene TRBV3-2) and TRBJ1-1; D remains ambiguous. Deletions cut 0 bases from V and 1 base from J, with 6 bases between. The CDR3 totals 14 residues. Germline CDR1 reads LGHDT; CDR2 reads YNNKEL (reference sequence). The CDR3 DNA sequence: TGTGCCAGCAGCCAAGACAGTGGGAACACTGAAGCTTTCTTT. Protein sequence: CASSQDSGNTEAFF.

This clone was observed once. The DNA for the CDR3 is TGTGCCAGTAGTGGCGGGACTAGCGGGAGCACAGATACGCAGTATTTT. Protein: CASSGGTSGSTDTQYF. The chain couples TRBV19 to TRBJ2-3; 12 nucleotides match TRBD2. CDR3 length: 16 amino acids. V dropped 5 bases and J dropped 0; count of bases not matched to a gene: 3. In germline, CDR1 is LNHDA, CDR2 SQIVND (reference sequence).